The TCR beta chain described here comes from a study of CD8+CD57+ T cells in acquired aplastic anemia. Overall study: Sorted CD4+ and CD8+ cells yielded 2.5 to 3.5 ug of DNA on average. Study outcomes and limitations: Patients and controls were found to share some 30 CD8+ CDR3 sequences.

This clonotype was counted at least ten times. Its antigen is not identified. Researchers used genomic DNA as the template to profile TCR beta VDJ and CDR3. Via MiXCR, TCRdb re-called the reads, giving one row per CDR3 protein. Among some 170,000 distinct CDR3 sequences, roughly 65% were seen once, and the ten largest hold about two fifths. V shed 0 bases and J 7 bases; nucleotides not matched to a gene: 3. CDR1 and CDR2 (germline): SGHVS, FNYEAQ. The CDR3 loop spans 16 amino acids. Sequencing involved patients with CD8+CD57+ cell expansion previously shown by flow cytometry. Patients were therapy-naive when their blood was sampled.

Sequenced: sorted CD4+, CD8+, or CD8+CD57+ T cells (not recorded which) from PBMCs. The chain employs TRBV7-6 and TRBJ2-3, with 14 bases matching TRBD2. The sequence was collected from a human donor with aplastic anemia. This CDR3 reads CASSLAGTSGGNTQYF. The DNA of the CDR3 is TGTGCCAGCAGCTTAGCGGGGACTAGCGGGGGAAATACGCAGTATTTT.